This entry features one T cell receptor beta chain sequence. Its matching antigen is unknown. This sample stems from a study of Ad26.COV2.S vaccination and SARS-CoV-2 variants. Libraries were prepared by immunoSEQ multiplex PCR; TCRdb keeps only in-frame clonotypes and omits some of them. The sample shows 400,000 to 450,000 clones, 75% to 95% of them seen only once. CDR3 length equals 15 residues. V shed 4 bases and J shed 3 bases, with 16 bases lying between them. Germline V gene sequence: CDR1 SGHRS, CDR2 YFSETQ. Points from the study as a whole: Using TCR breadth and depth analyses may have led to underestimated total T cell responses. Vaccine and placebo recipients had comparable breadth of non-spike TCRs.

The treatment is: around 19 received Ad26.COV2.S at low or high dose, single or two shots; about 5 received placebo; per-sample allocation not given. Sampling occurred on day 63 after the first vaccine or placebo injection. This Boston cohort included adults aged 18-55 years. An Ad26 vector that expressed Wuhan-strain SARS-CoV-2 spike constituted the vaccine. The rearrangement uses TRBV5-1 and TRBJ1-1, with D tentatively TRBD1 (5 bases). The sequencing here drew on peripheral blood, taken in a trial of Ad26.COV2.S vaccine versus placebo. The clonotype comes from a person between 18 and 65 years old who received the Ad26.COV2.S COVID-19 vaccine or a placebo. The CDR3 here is CASSPPNRDYTEAFF. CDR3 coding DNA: TGCGCCAGCAGCCCCCCCAACCGGGACTACACTGAAGCTTTCTTT. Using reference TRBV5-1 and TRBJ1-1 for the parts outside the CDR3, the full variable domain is KAGVTQTPRYLIKTRGQQVTLSCSPISGHRSVSWYQQTPGQGLQFLFEYFSETQRNKGNFPGRFSGRQFSNSRSEMNVSTLELGDSALYLCASSPPNRDYTEAFFGQGTRLTVV.